This T cell receptor (beta chain) was identified during a study of cytomegalovirus exposure and HLA in healthy donors (dated by TCRdb to between 2016 and 2019). Turning to the overall study: In an earlier analysis of about 560 of the donors, roughly 300 Gb of sequence data and 90 million to 120 million unique TCR beta sequences from roughly 200 million T cells were reported. Because of strong linkage in the cohort, a handful of DR-DQ haplotypes were treated as single units for association and clustering. All discovery cohort repertoires had been generated on a single sequencing platform. In addition to the first cohort of several hundred subjects, a separate validation cohort of around 110 different subjects was used. Of the roughly 400 genotyped donors, more than 75% were placed in the genetic ancestry cluster associated with self-reported Caucasian donors. In a later analysis, previously published TCR beta repertoires from 550 to 700 donors were re-analyzed and high-resolution HLA genotyping was added so that TCR occurrence patterns could be studied. Donor age, sex, ethnicity and CMV serostatus were compiled together with the repertoire data. Using immunosequencing, the study profiled T cell repertoires from approximately 700 subjects and related those repertoires to cytomegalovirus serostatus. The study was designed to test whether signatures of past pathogen exposure could be identified by cataloging public T cell receptors. The later analysis used no new phenotypic data to find candidate immune exposures, relying instead on TCR beta sequences and their occurrence across donors. High-throughput TCR immunosequencing, statistical association of individual TCRs with disease status, and machine learning were combined to predict cytomegalovirus infection status. HLA typing covered class I and class II loci at four-digit resolution. Typing coverage differed by locus: A, B, C, DRB1 and DQB1 were typed in roughly 620-640 donors, DQA1 in 500 to 550, DPA1 in over 600, and DPB1 in 400 to 480. In an earlier analysis of 587 of the donors, high-throughput TCR beta sequencing was used to judge whether each TCR beta V gene segment behaved as functional or pseudogenic. An early release covering roughly 600 HLA-typed donors comprised about 300 gigabases of sequencing data and approximately 80 million unique TCR sequences. Across approximately 420 genotyped donors of the cohort, an average of about 220,000 unique TCR beta nucleotide sequences per donor were sequenced, and approximately 19% of those sequences were non-productive. A later genetic analysis took genome-wide SNP genotypes for about three fifths of the roughly 700 donors and used that subset as a discovery cohort.

Overall results and qualifications from the work: The sequencing pipeline was judged likely to have produced a cluster of highly shared sequence variants as a technical artifact. The cohort was sequenced for TCR beta chains only, and without alpha or paired-chain data the features that could be detected were limited. Correlated functional status among segregating V segments might be attributable to linkage disequilibrium, but an unknown experimental factor could not be ruled out. In a later genetic analysis, fewer N-insertions in productive TCRs were reported among donors in an Asian-associated ancestry cluster than the roughly 700-donor mean. The authors suggested that the approach could potentially be extended to other disease states and immunological phenotypes. In a later analysis, 15,000 to 20,000 TCR beta sequences were associated with specific HLA alleles at a false discovery rate of 0.05. In a later analysis, several top co-occurrence clusters were reported to appear linked to parvovirus B19, influenza, CMV and Epstein-Barr virus. Because some donors lacked HLA typing at each locus, the association tests relied only on the typed subset. About 17 rarely observed V segments, including chromosome 9 orphons, were excluded from the earlier analysis of about 600 of the donors because counts were too low. The 87-base-pair reads could not distinguish some IMGT-functional V segments, including TRBV6-2 and TRBV6-3, so those segments were excluded. In both the original and validation cohorts, the classifier was reported to diagnose cytomegalovirus status with high specificity and sensitivity. Most TCR sequences were observed very rarely across donors, whereas some public TCRs were present in many individuals. In a later analysis, most CMV-associated TCR beta chains were found to appear HLA-restricted, with HLA associations seemingly driven largely by CMV exposure. Compared with equally common non-associated chains, HLA-associated TCR beta chains in a later analysis were more clonally expanded and had lower generation probabilities. A further reported finding was that TCR beta sequences accurately predicted the HLA-A and HLA-B alleles for most subjects in the first cohort. According to a later analysis, TCR association rates differed among HLA loci, with DRB1 alleles showing the most associated TCRs and HLA-C alleles showing the fewest. In an earlier analysis of more than 500 of the donors, most TCR beta V segments appeared in productive rearrangements about 87% or about 30% of the time, broadly matching IMGT annotations. In the study, approximately 150 TCR beta chains were listed as associated with cytomegalovirus. A few of the identified cytomegalovirus-associated TCR beta chains were confirmed in vitro to be specific for cytomegalovirus antigens. A later genetic analysis associated a missense DCLRE1C variant with V-gene and J-gene trimming of TCR beta chains, and an independent cohort replicated the association. When HLA alleles, especially DR and DQ, strongly co-occurred, attributing TCR associations to individual alleles was difficult. CMV serostatus was the only immune exposure information available for the cohort. Roughly uniform sequencing depth across donors was assumed in presence/absence analyses, although this assumption may not hold.

The cohort comprised hundreds of healthy bone marrow donors. All cohort members were sampled while nominally healthy, although unrecorded immune exposures were likely present. The donor was CMV seronegative and belonged to the group of several hundred seronegative cohort members. Each donor provided a peripheral blood sample, and peripheral blood mononuclear cells were used for TCR beta sequencing. Genomic DNA was extracted from the blood cell samples with the Qiagen DNeasy Blood Extraction Kit. As concerns this clone: No antigen is known for it. Base qualities are not recorded, but no much larger clone differs from it by a single base.

V has 5 bases trimmed and J has 4 bases trimmed; junction bases matching no gene number 2. The germline V gene (reference sequence) yields GTSNPN for CDR1 and SVGIG for CDR2. Including cysteine and phenylalanine, the CDR3 has 11 amino acids. The read is trimmed to its CDR3 DNA, 33 bases read in frame from base 1. To prepare the library, the immunoSEQ multiplex PCR assay was applied. A mixture of 60 forward primers for TCR Vbeta segments and 13 reverse primers for TCR Jbeta segments was used in the multiplex PCR. A multiplex PCR assay on genomic DNA amplified the CDR3 region of rearranged TCR beta genes. The Illumina HiSeq System was used to sequence the amplified TCR beta libraries as 87-base-pair reads. The original methods were these. A later analysis tallied roughly 80 million unique TCR beta chains across the 610 or so repertoires, and 10 million to 11 million of those chains were shared by two or more donors. A nearest-neighbor algorithm error-corrected the raw reads and collapsed the reads into unique sequences, merging closely related sequences to remove PCR and sequencing errors. V, D and J gene segments were assigned by aligning CDR3 sequences to IMGT reference sequences. For a sequence to be retained, at least a six-nucleotide match to both a V gene segment and a J gene segment was required. Rearrangements were called productive when the CDR3 lacked stop codons and stayed in frame with V and J; all others were non-productive. Following IMGT convention, CDR3 was defined as the stretch from the second conserved V-encoded cysteine to the conserved J-encoded phenylalanine. In an earlier analysis of approximately 500 of the donors, sequences lacking an unambiguous match to a single V gene segment were excluded. In an earlier analysis of 450 to 750 of the donors, a V segment was called functional when productive rearrangements were above 56.7%, and segregating when the standard deviation between donors exceeded 5%. A statistical classification framework was built to diagnose cytomegalovirus status from the catalog of TCR beta chain sequences. A later analysis assigned V and J genes by comparing TCR nucleotide sequences with IMGT/GENE-DB human TR gene sequences. Using the TCRdist pipeline, a later analysis assigned CDR3 sequences along with most-parsimonious VDJ recombination scenarios. In a later analysis, every TCR beta chain was defined by the combination of its CDR3 amino acid sequence and its V-gene family, and reads without a unique V-gene family were dropped. As a way to deal with suspected cross-contamination and a sequencing artifact, a later analysis dropped hundreds of nucleotide sequences that were highly shared and had low generation probability. For each public chain, a later analysis derived a clonal expansion index from normalized ranks of inferred template counts within each repertoire. A later analysis computed generation probabilities with a VDJ recombination model fitted to out-of-frame rearrangements, and checked the results against IGoR. A later analysis scored TCR-TCR, TCR-HLA and TCR-CMV co-occurrence with hypergeometric tests, applying a repertoire-size bias correction to TCR pairs. False discovery rates were estimated in a later analysis by permuting HLA or CMV assignments 20 times. In a later analysis, co-occurring TCRs were grouped using DBSCAN, and TCRdist sequence similarity was added for clustering within HLA-allele-positive subsets. Repertoires with fewer than 30,000 or more than 120,000 public chains, plus five repertoires with anomalous nucleotide sharing, were excluded from co-occurrence clustering. Drawn from immuneACCESS, this table holds only the in-frame rearrangements with V and J called that TCRdb kept. Clones are partly lost; checked studies trace under half to an unresolved V gene and leave the rest unexplained. V, J and clone size reflect that table, while D and trimming were determined from the DNA. The sample table holds 55,000 to 80,000 clones, of which under 80% were seen once. The ten largest clones represent 5.4% of the sample.

This receptor chain uses TRBV30 and TRBJ2-7; 7 middle bases align to TRBD1. Sequenced input: PBMCs. The sequence was obtained from a woman under 40 in good health and CMV-seronegative. The sequenced DNA is TGTGCCTGGGCGGACAGGTACGAGCAGTACTTC. This encodes CAWADRYEQYF. The reference TRBV30 and TRBJ2-7 proteins fill in what lies around the CDR3, so the full variable domain reads SQTIHQWPATLVQPVGSPLSLECTVEGTSNPNLYWYRQAAGRGLQLLFYSVGIGQISSEVPQNLSASRPQDRQFILSSKKLLLSDSGFYLCAWADRYEQYFGPGTRLTVT.